Listed here are 6 T cell receptor beta chains from one sample, sequenced in a study of T cells after yellow fever vaccination. TCRdb reprocessed the 5' RACE reads via MiXCR and lists one record per CDR3 protein. Among 150,000 to 200,000 distinct CDR3 sequences listed, about 10% were seen once. The source material was CD8+ T cells sorted from PBMCs, sampled 15 days after the yellow fever booster vaccination. The receptors derive from a young man who received the YFV17D yellow fever vaccine.

CDR3 in amino acids: CASSSPYGGPAKNIQYF. The CDR3 coding sequence is TGTGCCAGCAGTTCCCCCTACGGAGGCCCGGCCAAAAACATTCAGTACTTC. The chain combines TRBV28 with TRBJ2-4; possibly TRBD2 for D (5 bases). Germline CDR1 is MDHEN and CDR2 is SYDVKM. The ends were cut back, 4 bases at V and 1 base at J, with 17 bases in the middle. The CDR3 contains 17 residues.

J is TRBJ1-1 and V is TRBV13; possibly TRBD1 for D (5 bases). V shed 5 bases and J shed 11 bases, with 12 bases lying between them. Germline CDR1 and CDR2: PRHDT and FYEKMQ (reference sequence). The CDR3 consists of 11 residues. CDR3 in DNA: TGTGCCAGCAGCGGCACAGGAAGGGCTTTCTTT. It specifies CASSGTGRAFF.

V and J are TRBV7-9 and TRBJ1-1; D not certain. Germline CDR1 is SEHNR and CDR2 is FQNEAQ (reference sequence). CDR3 length: 15 amino acids. V lost 2 bases to trimming and J lost 1 base, with 11 bases between them. CDR3 coding DNA: TGTGCCAGCAGCTTACTCTATCAGACGAACACTGAAGCTTTCTTT. This sequence encodes CASSLLYQTNTEAFF.

This clonotype showed up just a few times. The chain employs TRBV9 and TRBJ2-3; D unclear. The CDR3 runs to 14 residues. Looked up from germline, CDR1 is SGDLS and CDR2 is YYNGEE. The V gene lost 4 bases and the J gene lost 5 bases, with 14 bases spanning the gap. Written as DNA, the CDR3 is TGTGCCAGCAGCTCTTTCTCCGCACGAGATACGCAGTATTTT. Translated: CASSSFSARDTQYF.

The chain joins TRBV7-6 to TRBJ2-2, with 9 bases lining up with TRBD2. The CDR3 totals 15 residues. V gave up 10 bases and J gave up 2 bases; unmatched junction bases: 8. The germline CDR1 and CDR2 sequences are SGHVS and FNYEAQ. CDR3 coding DNA: TGTGCCATCTTGAAGCGGGGGGCCAACACCGGGGAGCTGTTTTTT. As protein: CAILKRGANTGELFF.

The CDR3 here is CASSLILAGEQFF. The CDR3 DNA follows: TGTGCCAGCAGCTTGATTTTAGCGGGTGAGCAGTTCTTC. The chain couples TRBV7-9 to TRBJ2-1, with TRBD2 identical over 7 bases. The length of the CDR3 is 13 residues. Germline V gene sequence: CDR1 SEHNR, CDR2 FQNEAQ (reference sequence). V dropped 3 bases and J dropped 9; count of bases not matched to a gene: 5.